This section outlines one TCR beta chain sequence together with its context. This record belongs to a study of CD8 T cells in Susac syndrome. Random hexamers were used to reverse transcribe 0.5 to 1 ug of RNA. Via MiXCR, TCRdb re-called the immunoSEQ multiplex PCR reads, giving one row per CDR3 protein. Here the sample spans 150,000 to 200,000 distinct CDR3 sequences, just under 95% being singletons. V shed 5 bases and J shed 0 bases, with 8 bases lying between them. Germline lookup yields CDR1 SGHDT and CDR2 YYEEEE. The CDR3 runs to 13 residues. The sequence was obtained from a human donor in good health. The chain carries TRBV5-6 and TRBJ1-2; D call uncertain. Sequencing was carried out using CD4+ T cells from PBMCs. In DNA, the CDR3 is TGTGCCAGCAGTAATACACCTAACTATGGCTACACCTTC. Its translation is CASSNTPNYGYTF.